The clone carrying this TCR beta chain was counted only a few times. This sample is drawn from a study of blood T cell repertoires in COVID-19. V lost 9 bases to trimming and J lost 6 bases; unmatched junction nucleotides: 8. Germline assignment: CDR1 LNHDA and CDR2 SQIVND (reference sequence). CDR3 length equals 14 residues. In the study's own analysis: Amplifying reference gene primers gave estimates of nucleated cell counts. TCRdb's copy holds only in-frame clones and misses some; the assay was immunoSEQ multiplex PCR. D and trimming were read from the DNA, whereas the V and J calls and clone size are those reported in that table. The data contain 90,000 to 150,000 clones, roughly 80% of them singletons.

The receptor was derived from a human donor in a cohort sampled during active COVID-19. Sequenced sample: peripheral blood. The V call is TRBV19, the J call TRBJ1-5; 10 bases agree with TRBD1. This CDR3 is CASGDRGISQPQHF. DNA for the CDR3: TGTGCCAGCGGGGACAGGGGCATCAGTCAGCCCCAGCATTTT.